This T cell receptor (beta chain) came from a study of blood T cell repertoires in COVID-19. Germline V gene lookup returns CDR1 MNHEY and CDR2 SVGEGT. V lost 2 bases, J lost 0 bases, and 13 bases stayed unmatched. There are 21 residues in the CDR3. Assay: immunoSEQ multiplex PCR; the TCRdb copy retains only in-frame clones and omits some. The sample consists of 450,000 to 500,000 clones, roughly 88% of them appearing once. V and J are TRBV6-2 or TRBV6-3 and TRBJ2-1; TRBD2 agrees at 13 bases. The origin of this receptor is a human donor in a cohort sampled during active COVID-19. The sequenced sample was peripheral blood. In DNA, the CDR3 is TGTGCCAGCAGTTACCATATAGAGACTAGCGGGAGGCCTAGCTCCTACAATGAGCAGTTCTTC. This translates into CASSYHIETSGRPSSYNEQFF.